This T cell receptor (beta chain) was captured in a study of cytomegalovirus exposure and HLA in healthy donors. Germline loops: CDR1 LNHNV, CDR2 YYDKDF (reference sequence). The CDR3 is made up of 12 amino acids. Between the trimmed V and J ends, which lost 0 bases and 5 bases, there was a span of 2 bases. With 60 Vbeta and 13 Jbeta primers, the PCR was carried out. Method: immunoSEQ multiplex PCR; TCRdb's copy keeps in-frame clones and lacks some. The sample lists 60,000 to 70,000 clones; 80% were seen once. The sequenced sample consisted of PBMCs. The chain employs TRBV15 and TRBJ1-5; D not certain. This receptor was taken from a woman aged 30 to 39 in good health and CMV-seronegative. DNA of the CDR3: TGTGCCACCAGCAGAGACGATCAGCCCCAGCATTTT. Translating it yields CATSRDDQPQHF.